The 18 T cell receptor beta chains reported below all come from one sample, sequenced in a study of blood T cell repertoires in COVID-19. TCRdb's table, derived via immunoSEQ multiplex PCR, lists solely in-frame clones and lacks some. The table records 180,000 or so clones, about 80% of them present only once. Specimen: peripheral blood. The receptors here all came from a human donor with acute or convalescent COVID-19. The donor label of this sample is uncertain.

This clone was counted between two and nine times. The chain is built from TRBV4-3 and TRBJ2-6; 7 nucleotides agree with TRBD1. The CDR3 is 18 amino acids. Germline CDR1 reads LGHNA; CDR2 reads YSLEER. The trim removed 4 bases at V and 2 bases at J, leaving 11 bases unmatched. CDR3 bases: TGCGCCAGCAGCCCTACCACAGGGGTGGTGGCTGGGGCCAACGTCCTGACTTTC. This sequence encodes CASSPTTGVVAGANVLTF.

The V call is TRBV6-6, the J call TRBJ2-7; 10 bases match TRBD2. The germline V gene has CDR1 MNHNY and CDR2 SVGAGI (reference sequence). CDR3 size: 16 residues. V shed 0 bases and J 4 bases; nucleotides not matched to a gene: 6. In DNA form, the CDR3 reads TGTGCCAGCAGTTACTCAGGGGCTAGCGGGAGTTACGAGCAGTACTTC. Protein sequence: CASSYSGASGSYEQYF.

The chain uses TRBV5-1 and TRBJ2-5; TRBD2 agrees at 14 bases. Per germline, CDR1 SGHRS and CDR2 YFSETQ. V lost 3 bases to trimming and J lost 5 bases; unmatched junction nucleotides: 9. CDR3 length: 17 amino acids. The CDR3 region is CASSSTTSGRAGETQYF. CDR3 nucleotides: TGCGCCAGCAGCTCAACGACTAGCGGGAGGGCCGGGGAGACCCAGTACTTC. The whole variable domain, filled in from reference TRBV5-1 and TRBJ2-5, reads KAGVTQTPRYLIKTRGQQVTLSCSPISGHRSVSWYQQTPGQGLQFLFEYFSETQRNKGNFPGRFSGRQFSNSRSEMNVSTLELGDSALYLCASSSTTSGRAGETQYFGPGTRLLVL.

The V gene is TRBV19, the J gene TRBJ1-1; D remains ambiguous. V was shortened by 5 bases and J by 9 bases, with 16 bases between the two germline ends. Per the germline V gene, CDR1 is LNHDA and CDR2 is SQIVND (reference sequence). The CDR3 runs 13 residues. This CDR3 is CASSPSVGVKAFF. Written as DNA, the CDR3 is TGTGCCAGTAGTCCGTCGGTGGGAGTGAAAGCTTTCTTT.

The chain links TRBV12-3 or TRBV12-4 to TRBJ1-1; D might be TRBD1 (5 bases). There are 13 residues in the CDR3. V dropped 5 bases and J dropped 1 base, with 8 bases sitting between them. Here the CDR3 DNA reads TGTGCCAGCAGTAGACAGTCGAACACTGAAGCTTTCTTT. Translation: CASSRQSNTEAFF.

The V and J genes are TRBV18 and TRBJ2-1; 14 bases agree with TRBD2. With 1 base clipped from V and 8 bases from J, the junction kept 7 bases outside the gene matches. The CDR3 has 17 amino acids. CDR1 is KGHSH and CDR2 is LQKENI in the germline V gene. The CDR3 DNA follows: TGTGCCAGCTCACCACAACCCGGGACTAGCGGGAGTTATGAGCAGTTCTTC. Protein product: CASSPQPGTSGSYEQFF.

CDR3 coding DNA: TGTGCCAGCAGCTTAGCTTCGACCCCCAGCGCTGAAGCTTTCTTT. Encoded protein: CASSLASTPSAEAFF. The gene calls are TRBV7-8 and TRBJ1-1; D gene ambiguous. The CDR3 contains 15 residues. CDR1 is SGHVS, CDR2 FQNEAQ, per germline. With 0 bases removed from V and 6 bases from J, the gap between germline ends came to 14 bases.

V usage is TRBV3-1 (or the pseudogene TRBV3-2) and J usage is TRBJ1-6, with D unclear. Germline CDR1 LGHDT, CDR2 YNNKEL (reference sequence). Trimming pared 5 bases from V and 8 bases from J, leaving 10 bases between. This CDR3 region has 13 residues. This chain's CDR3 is CASSGSWDSPLHF. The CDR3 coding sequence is TGTGCCAGCAGCGGGAGTTGGGATTCACCCCTCCACTTT.

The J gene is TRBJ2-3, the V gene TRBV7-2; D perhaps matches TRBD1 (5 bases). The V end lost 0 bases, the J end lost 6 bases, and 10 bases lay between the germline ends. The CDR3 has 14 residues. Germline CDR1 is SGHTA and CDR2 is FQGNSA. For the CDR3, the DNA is TGTGCCAGCAGCTTAGCGACAGTCATTGATACGCAGTATTTT. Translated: CASSLATVIDTQYF.

CDR3 amino acids: CASSVIGDRTDTQYF. The CDR3 nucleotides read TGCGCCAGCAGCGTAATCGGAGACCGTACAGATACGCAGTATTTT. The J gene is TRBJ2-3, the V gene TRBV5-1; D not certain. V was trimmed by 4 bases and J by 3 bases, leaving 15 bases between them. The CDR3 runs to 15 residues. CDR1 SGHRS and CDR2 YFSETQ come from the germline V gene. Full variable domain (rest looked up from reference TRBV5-1 and TRBJ2-3): KAGVTQTPRYLIKTRGQQVTLSCSPISGHRSVSWYQQTPGQGLQFLFEYFSETQRNKGNFPGRFSGRQFSNSRSEMNVSTLELGDSALYLCASSVIGDRTDTQYFGPGTRLTVL.

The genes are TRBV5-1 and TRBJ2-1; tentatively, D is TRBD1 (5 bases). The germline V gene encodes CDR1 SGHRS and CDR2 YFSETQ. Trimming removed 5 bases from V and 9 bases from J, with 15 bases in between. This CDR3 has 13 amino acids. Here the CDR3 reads CASSQPWGTEQFF. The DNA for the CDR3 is TGCGCCAGCAGTCAGCCGTGGGGCACTGAGCAGTTCTTC.

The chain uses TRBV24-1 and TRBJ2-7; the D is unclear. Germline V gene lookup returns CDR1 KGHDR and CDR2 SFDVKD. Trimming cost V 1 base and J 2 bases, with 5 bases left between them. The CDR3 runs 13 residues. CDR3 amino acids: CATSDLQTYEQYF. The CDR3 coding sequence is TGTGCCACCAGTGATTTACAAACCTACGAGCAGTACTTC.

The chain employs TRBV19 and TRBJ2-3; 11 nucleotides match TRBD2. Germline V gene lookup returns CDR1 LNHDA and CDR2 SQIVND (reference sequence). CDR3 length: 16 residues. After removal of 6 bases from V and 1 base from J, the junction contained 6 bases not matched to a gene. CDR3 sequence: CASSYSGRGGTDTQYF. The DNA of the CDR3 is TGTGCCAGTAGCTATAGCGGGAGGGGTGGCACAGATACGCAGTATTTT.

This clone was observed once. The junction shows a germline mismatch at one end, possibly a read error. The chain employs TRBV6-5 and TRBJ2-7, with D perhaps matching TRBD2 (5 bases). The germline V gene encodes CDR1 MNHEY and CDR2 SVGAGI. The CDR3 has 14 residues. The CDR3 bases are TGTGCCAGCAGCCCCGACTACGACTCCTTCGAGCAGTACTTC. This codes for CASSPDYDSFEQYF.

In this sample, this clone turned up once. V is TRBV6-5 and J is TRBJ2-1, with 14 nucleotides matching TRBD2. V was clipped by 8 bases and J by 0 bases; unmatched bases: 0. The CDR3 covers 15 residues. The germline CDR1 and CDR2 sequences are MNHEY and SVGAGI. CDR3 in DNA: TGTGCCAGCGGGACTAGCGGGAGCTCCTACAATGAGCAGTTCTTC. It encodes CASGTSGSSYNEQFF.

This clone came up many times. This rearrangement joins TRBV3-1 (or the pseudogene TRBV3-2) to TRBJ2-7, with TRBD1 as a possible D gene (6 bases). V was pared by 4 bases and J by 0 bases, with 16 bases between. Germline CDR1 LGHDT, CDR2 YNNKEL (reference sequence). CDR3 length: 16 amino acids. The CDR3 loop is CASSPAGTRLSYEQYF. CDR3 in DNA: TGTGCCAGCAGCCCCGCCGGGACAAGGCTCTCCTACGAGCAGTACTTC.

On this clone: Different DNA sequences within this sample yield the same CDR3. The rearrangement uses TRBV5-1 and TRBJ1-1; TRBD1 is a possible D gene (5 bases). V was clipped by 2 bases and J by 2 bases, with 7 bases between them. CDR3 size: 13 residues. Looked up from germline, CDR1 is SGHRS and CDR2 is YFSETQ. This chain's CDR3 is CASSFQGNTEAFF. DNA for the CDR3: TGCGCCAGCAGCTTTCAGGGAAACACTGAAGCTTTCTTT.

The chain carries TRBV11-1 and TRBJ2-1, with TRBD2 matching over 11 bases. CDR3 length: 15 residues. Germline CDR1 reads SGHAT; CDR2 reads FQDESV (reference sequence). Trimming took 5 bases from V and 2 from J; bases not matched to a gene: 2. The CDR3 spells CASSKTSGAYNEQFF. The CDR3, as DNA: TGTGCCAGCAGCAAGACTAGCGGGGCCTACAATGAGCAGTTCTTC.